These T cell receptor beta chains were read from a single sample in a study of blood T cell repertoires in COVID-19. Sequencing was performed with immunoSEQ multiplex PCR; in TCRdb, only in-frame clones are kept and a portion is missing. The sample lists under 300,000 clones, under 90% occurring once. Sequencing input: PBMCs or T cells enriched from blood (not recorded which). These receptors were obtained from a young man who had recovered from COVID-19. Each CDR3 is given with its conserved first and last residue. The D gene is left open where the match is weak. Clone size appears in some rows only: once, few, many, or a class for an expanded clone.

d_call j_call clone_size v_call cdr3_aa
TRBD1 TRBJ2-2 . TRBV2 CASRPLQGTNTGELFF
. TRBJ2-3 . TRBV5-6 CASSLGGRGSDTQYF
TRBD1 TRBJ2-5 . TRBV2 CASSGGQGGRETQYF
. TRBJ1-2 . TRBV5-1 CASRIGLEDGYTF
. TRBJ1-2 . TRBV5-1 CASSRRGNYGYTF
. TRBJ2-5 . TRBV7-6 CASSEATGLPRETQYF
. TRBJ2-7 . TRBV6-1 CASSEGATREQYF
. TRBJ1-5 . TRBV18 CASSSGQDQPQHF
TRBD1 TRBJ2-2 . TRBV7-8 CASSMAGTGGPTGELFF
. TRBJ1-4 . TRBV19 CASSIGRVRVNEKLFF
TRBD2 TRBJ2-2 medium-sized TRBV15 CATSRATSDTGELFF
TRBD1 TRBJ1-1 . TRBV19 CASAPGQGITEAFF
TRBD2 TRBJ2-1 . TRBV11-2 CASRSLAGASYNEQFF
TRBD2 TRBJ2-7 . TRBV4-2 CASSRELAGRYEQYF
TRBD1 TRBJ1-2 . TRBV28 CASRSGTGGGAYGYTF
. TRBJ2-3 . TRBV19 CASSRSGVLPTDTQYF
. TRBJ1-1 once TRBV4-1 CASSQIGQTNTEAFF
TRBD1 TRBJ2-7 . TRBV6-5 CASRQGQGPYEQYF
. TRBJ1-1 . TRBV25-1 CASSEQGSRTEAFF
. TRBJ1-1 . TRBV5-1 CASSKSPREDTEAFF